The sequence of this T cell receptor beta chain was determined in a study of blood T cell repertoires in COVID-19. At the level of the study: Material from acute and convalescent COVID-19 was sourced from the United States, Italy and Spain. PBMCs, B-cell-depleted T cells, or T cells were the source of the cDNA or gDNA that made up the material.

The junction had 7 bases not matched to a gene; V was cut back by 0 bases and J by 8 bases. The germline gives CDR1 ENHRY, CDR2 SYGVKD. CDR3 length: 15 amino acids. In assigning cohorts, the study relied on participant-reported clinical history. Only in-frame clones appear in the TCRdb table, and some are missing; sequencing was by immunoSEQ multiplex PCR. Here the sample spans approximately 470,000 clones, around 87% being singletons. Sequencing used PBMCs or T cells enriched from blood (not recorded which). This sequence joins TRBV10-3 and TRBJ1-2; 9 positions agree with TRBD1. This sequence was found in a woman between 18 and 30 years old who had recovered from COVID-19. CDR3 sequence (DNA): TGTGCCATCAGTGAGTCGGGACAGGGTGCTCGGGGCTACACCTTC. Translating gives CAISESGQGARGYTF.